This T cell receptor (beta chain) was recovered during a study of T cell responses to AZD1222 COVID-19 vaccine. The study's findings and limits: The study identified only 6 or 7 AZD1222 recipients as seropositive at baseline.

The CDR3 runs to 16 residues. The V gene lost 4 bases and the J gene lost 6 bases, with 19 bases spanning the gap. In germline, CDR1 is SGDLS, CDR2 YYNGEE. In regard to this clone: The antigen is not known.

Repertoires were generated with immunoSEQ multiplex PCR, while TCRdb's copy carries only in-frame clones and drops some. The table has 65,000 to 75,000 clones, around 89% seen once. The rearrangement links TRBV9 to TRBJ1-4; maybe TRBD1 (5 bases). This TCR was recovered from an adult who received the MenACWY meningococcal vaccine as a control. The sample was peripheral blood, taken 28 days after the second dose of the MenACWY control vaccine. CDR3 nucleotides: TGTGCCAGCAGCCCGACCCCAGGGACCGTATATGAAAAACTGTTTTTT. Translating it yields CASSPTPGTVYEKLFF.